The 20 T cell receptor beta chains below come from one sample, sequenced in a study of blood T cell repertoires in COVID-19. TCRdb keeps only in-frame clones here, not all; method: immunoSEQ multiplex PCR. The table lists approximately 460,000 clones, 89% of them singletons. The sample consisted of peripheral blood. The receptors come from a man between 18 and 35 years old with COVID-19, enrolled during active disease.

The V and J genes are TRBV29-1 and TRBJ2-5; 9 bases line up with TRBD1. V lost 3 bases and J lost 5; bases outside the gene matches: 10. The CDR3 is 15 amino acids. Germline lookup yields CDR1 SQVTM and CDR2 ANQGSEA. The DNA for the CDR3 is TGCAGCGTTGATCCCCCGGGACAGGGCATGGAGACCCAGTACTTC. This translates into CSVDPPGQGMETQYF.

There are a few counts of this clone. The CDR3 spells CASSTGTGNTEAFF. For the CDR3, the DNA is TGTGCCAGCAGCACCGGGACAGGGAACACTGAAGCTTTCTTT. This chain connects TRBV5-8 to TRBJ1-1; 8 bases line up with TRBD1. The length of the CDR3 is 14 residues. V was pared by 4 bases and J by 1 base, with 3 bases of the junction left unmatched. Germline CDR1 SGHTS, CDR2 YDEGEE.

The V and J genes are TRBV19 and TRBJ2-7; a possible D gene is TRBD1 (5 bases). Germline CDR1 LNHDA, CDR2 SQIVND (reference sequence). The length of the CDR3 is 13 residues. V was shortened by 4 bases and J by 6 bases, with 13 bases between the two germline ends. CDR3 sequence reads: CASSKMGPIEQYF. In DNA, the CDR3 is TGTGCCAGTAGTAAAATGGGGCCGATCGAGCAGTACTTC.

The gene calls are TRBV5-4 and TRBJ2-7; perhaps TRBD2 as D (6 bases). The CDR3 covers 14 residues. Between the trimmed V and J ends, which lost 4 bases and 6 bases, there was a span of 17 bases. Germline CDR1 SGHNT, CDR2 YYREEE (reference sequence). CDR3 protein: CASSPTGPGGEQYF. The CDR3 DNA follows: TGTGCCAGCAGCCCAACCGGGCCCGGGGGCGAGCAGTACTTC. Using reference TRBV5-4 and TRBJ2-7 for the parts outside the CDR3, the full variable domain is ETGVTQSPTHLIKTRGQQVTLRCSSQSGHNTVSWYQQALGQGPQFIFQYYREEENGRGNFPPRFSGLQFPNYSSELNVNALELDDSALYLCASSPTGPGGEQYFGPGTRLTVT.

The gene calls are TRBV2 and TRBJ2-7, with TRBD2 matching over 9 bases. CDR3 size: 15 residues. The V gene end was trimmed by 4 bases and the J gene end by 5 bases; junction bases not matched to a gene: 9. Germline loops: CDR1 SNHLY, CDR2 FYNNEI. This chain's CDR3 is CASSGLSGSTNEQYF. In DNA, the CDR3 is TGTGCCAGCAGTGGTCTTAGCGGGAGTACTAACGAGCAGTACTTC.

This rearrangement joins TRBV5-6 to TRBJ1-2; TRBD1 aligns across 7 bases. V shed 4 bases and J 5 bases; nucleotides not matched to a gene: 8. This CDR3 has 14 amino acids. Germline V CDR1 and CDR2: SGHDT, YYEEEE. In DNA form, the CDR3 reads TGTGCCAGCAGCCGGACAGGAATAGGGTATGGCTACACCTTC. It is translated as CASSRTGIGYGYTF.

The chain has TRBV19 and TRBJ2-3, with D maybe TRBD1 (6 bases). V dropped 8 bases and J dropped 6 bases, with 6 bases sitting between them. Germline V gives CDR1 LNHDA, CDR2 SQIVND (reference sequence). The CDR3 spans 10 residues. In nucleotides, the CDR3 is TGTGCCAGTGGGGGCGATACGCAGTATTTT. The encoded protein is CASGGDTQYF.

The gene calls are TRBV11-2 and TRBJ1-5; D remains unclear. V gave up 1 base and J gave up 3 bases, with 10 bases separating them. The CDR3 totals 15 residues. CDR1 and CDR2 (germline): SGHAT, FQNNGV. The CDR3 nucleotides read TGTGCCAGCAGCTTAGTAAAATCCTACAATCAGCCCCAGCATTTT. Translation gives CASSLVKSYNQPQHF.

The chain has TRBV3-1 (or the pseudogene TRBV3-2) and TRBJ2-2, with TRBD2 matching over 7 bases. Per the germline V gene, CDR1 is LGHDT and CDR2 is YNNKEL (reference sequence). The CDR3 runs 15 residues. V was clipped by 4 bases and J by 4 bases; unmatched bases: 6. CDR3 bases: TGTGCCAGCAGCCCAAGACTAGCTGGCACCGGGGAGCTGTTTTTT. It yields the protein CASSPRLAGTGELFF.

This chain uses TRBV28 with TRBJ1-1; D is unresolved. The CDR3 sequence is 14 residues long. Trimming removed 7 bases at V and 4 bases at J, with 16 bases between. Germline V gene lookup returns CDR1 MDHEN and CDR2 SYDVKM. The CDR3 sequence is CASIAGVKSTEAFF. The CDR3, as DNA: TGTGCCAGCATTGCCGGGGTAAAGAGCACTGAAGCTTTCTTT.

The chain uses TRBV29-1 and TRBJ1-1, with a weak D call TRBD1 (6 bases). Germline assignment: CDR1 SQVTM and CDR2 ANQGSEA. This CDR3 is 13 amino acids long. V dropped 6 bases and J dropped 1 base, with 12 bases sitting between them. The CDR3 DNA is TGCAGCGTACAGGGTTTAGCGAACACTGAAGCTTTCTTT. It codes for CSVQGLANTEAFF. Together with reference TRBV29-1 and TRBJ1-1, the CDR3 gives the full variable domain: SAVISQKPSRDICQRGTSLTIQCQVDSQVTMMFWYRQQPGQSLTLIATANQGSEATYESGFVIDKFPISRPNLTFSTLTVSNMSPEDSSIYLCSVQGLANTEAFFGQGTRLTVV.

The chain uses TRBV9 and TRBJ2-1; 9 bases line up with TRBD2. The CDR3 consists of 15 residues. With 2 bases clipped from V and 6 bases from J, the junction kept 6 bases outside the gene matches. Germline-derived CDR1 and CDR2 are SGDLS and YYNGEE. Written as DNA, the CDR3 is TGTGCCAGCAGCGTTCCGGGACTAGCCGGCAATGAGCAGTTCTTC. It is translated as CASSVPGLAGNEQFF.

V usage is TRBV4-2 and J usage is TRBJ2-7, with TRBD2 as a possible D gene (5 bases). Germline CDR1 and CDR2: LGHNA and YNFKEQ. The V end was cut by 1 base, the J end by 5 bases, with 12 bases between. The CDR3 has 14 amino acids. The CDR3 DNA reads TGTGCCAGCAGCCAAGCTCCCGACTATAACGAGCAGTACTTC. This gives the protein CASSQAPDYNEQYF.

This chain links TRBV4-2 with TRBJ2-5; the match to TRBD2 covers 9 bases. This CDR3 is 13 amino acids long. The germline gives CDR1 LGHNA, CDR2 YNFKEQ. V gave up 6 bases and J gave up 3 bases; unmatched junction bases: 2. The CDR3 loop is CASRTSGEETQYF. The CDR3 nucleotides are TGTGCCAGCAGGACTAGCGGAGAAGAGACCCAGTACTTC.

The chain has TRBV6-1 and TRBJ2-7; D is perhaps TRBD2 (6 bases). The CDR3 loop spans 15 amino acids. Germline V gene data show CDR1 as MNHNS and CDR2 as SASEGT. Trimming shortened V by 0 bases and J by 5 bases, and 14 bases separated the two germline ends. The CDR3 spells CASSEAYRENDEQYF. The CDR3 region has the DNA TGTGCCAGCAGTGAAGCGTACCGGGAGAACGACGAGCAGTACTTC.

The CDR3 DNA follows: TGTGCCACCAGTACCACCCGGGACAGGGGGTATAGGTCCTACAATGAGCAGTTCTTC. Protein sequence: CATSTTRDRGYRSYNEQFF. The chain links TRBV24-1 to TRBJ2-1; 11 bases line up with TRBD1. The junction had 13 bases not matched to a gene; V was cut back by 6 bases and J by 1 base. The germline CDR1 and CDR2 sequences are KGHDR and SFDVKD. This CDR3 has 19 residues.

The chain combines TRBV19 with TRBJ1-1; 8 nucleotides line up with TRBD1. This CDR3 contains 12 residues. CDR1 LNHDA and CDR2 SQIVND come from the germline V gene (reference sequence). The J segment lost 11 bases and the V segment lost 5 bases, leaving 7 bases of the junction unmatched. The CDR3 DNA reads as TGTGCCAGTAGTGAACGACAGGGGCGGGCTTTCTTT. It encodes CASSERQGRAFF.

This clone was observed once. This chain connects TRBV5-6 to TRBJ1-2; D not resolved. CDR1 and CDR2 from the germline V gene are SGHDT and YYEEEE. The CDR3 consists of 12 residues. The ends were cut back, 0 bases at V and 7 bases at J, with 7 bases in the middle. This CDR3 reads CASSLGTVGYTF. CDR3 nucleotides: TGTGCCAGCAGCTTGGGCACGGTTGGCTACACCTTC.

This chain connects TRBV20-1 to TRBJ1-3; D is unclear. Germline V gene sequence: CDR1 DFQATT, CDR2 SNEGSKA (reference sequence). The CDR3 extends over 13 amino acids. V was clipped by 3 bases and J by 2 bases, with 8 bases between them. The CDR3 protein is CSASNWPGNTIYF. The DNA of the CDR3 is TGCAGTGCTAGTAATTGGCCTGGAAACACCATATATTTT.

J is TRBJ2-7 and V is TRBV19, with a weak D call TRBD2 (6 bases). Trimming cost V 1 base and J 5 bases, with 12 bases left between them. The CDR3 totals 14 residues. Germline assignment: CDR1 LNHDA and CDR2 SQIVND (reference sequence). This CDR3 is CASSIAGGVDEQYF. CDR3 bases: TGTGCCAGTAGTATAGCCGGAGGGGTCGACGAGCAGTACTTC.